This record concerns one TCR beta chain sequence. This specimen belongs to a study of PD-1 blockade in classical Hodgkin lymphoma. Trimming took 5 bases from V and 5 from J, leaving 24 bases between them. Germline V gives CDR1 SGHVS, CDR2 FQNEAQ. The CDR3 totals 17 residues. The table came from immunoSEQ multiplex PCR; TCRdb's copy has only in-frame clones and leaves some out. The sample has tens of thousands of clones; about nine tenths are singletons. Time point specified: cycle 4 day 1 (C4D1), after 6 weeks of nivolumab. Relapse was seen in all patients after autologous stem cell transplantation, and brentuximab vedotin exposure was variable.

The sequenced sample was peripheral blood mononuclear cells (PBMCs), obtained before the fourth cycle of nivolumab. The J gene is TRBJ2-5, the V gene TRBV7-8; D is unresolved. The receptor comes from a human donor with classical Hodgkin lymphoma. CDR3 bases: TGTGCCAGCAGCCCTTTAGGCCCCGTGACAAAAGGGGAGACCCAGTACTTC. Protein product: CASSPLGPVTKGETQYF.